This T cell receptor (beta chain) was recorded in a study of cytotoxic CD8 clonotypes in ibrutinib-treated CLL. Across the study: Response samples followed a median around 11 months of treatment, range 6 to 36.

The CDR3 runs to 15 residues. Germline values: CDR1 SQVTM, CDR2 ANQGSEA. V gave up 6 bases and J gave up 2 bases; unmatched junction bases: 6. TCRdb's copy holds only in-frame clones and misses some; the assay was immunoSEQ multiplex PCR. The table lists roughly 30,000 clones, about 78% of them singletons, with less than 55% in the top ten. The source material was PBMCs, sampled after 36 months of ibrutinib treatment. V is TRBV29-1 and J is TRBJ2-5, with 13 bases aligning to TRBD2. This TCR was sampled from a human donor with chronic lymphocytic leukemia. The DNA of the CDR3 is TGCAGCGTCCTCGGGACTAGCGGGAAACAAGAGACCCAGTACTTC. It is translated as CSVLGTSGKQETQYF.